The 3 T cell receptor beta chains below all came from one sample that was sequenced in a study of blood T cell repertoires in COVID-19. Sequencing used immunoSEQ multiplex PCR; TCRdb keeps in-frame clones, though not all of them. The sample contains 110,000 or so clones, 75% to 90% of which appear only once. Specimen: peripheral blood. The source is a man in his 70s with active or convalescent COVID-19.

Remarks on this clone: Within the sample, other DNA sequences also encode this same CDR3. DNA of the CDR3: TGTGCCAGCAGTTCTGGACAACAAGAGACCCAGTACTTC. Translation gives CASSSGQQETQYF. The V and J genes are TRBV6-6 and TRBJ2-5, with D possibly being TRBD1 (5 bases). This CDR3 spans 13 amino acids. V was pared by 4 bases and J by 2 bases, with 8 bases between. CDR1 and CDR2 from the germline V gene are MNHNY and SVGAGI (reference sequence).

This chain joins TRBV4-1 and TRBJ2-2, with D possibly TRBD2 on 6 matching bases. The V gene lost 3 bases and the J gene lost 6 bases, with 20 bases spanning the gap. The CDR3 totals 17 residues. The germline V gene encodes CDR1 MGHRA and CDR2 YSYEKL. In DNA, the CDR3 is TGCGCCAGCAGCCATAAGGAGGGACTTAGCAGCGCCGGGGAGCTGTTTTTT. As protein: CASSHKEGLSSAGELFF.

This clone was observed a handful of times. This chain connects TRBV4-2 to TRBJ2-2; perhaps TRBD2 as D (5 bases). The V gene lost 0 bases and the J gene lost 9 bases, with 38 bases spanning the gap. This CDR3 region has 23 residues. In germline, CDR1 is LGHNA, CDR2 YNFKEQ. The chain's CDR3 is CASSQDEGRPVIDPPLEIWELFF. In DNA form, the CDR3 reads TGTGCCAGCAGCCAAGACGAGGGTCGGCCGGTCATTGACCCACCCCTTGAAATCTGGGAGCTGTTTTTT.